The 27 T cell receptor beta chains below come from one sample, sequenced in a study of response to subunit inactivated influenza vaccine. MiXCR, run by TCRdb on the RT-PCR reads, gives a single entry per CDR3 protein. The sample lists more than 700,000 distinct CDR3 sequences; around 20% were seen once. The input for sequencing was PBMCs from blood, taken roughly 5 days after vaccination. The receptors stem from a man between 50 and 59 years old who received an inactivated influenza vaccine.

This clonotype appeared many times. The chain joins TRBV20-1 to TRBJ2-3, with D uncertain. The CDR3 totals 15 residues. The germline gives CDR1 DFQATT, CDR2 SNEGSKA (reference sequence). The V gene lost 5 bases and the J gene lost 3 bases, with 18 bases spanning the gap. CDR3 sequence reads: CSAETPRIGTDTQYF. The CDR3 nucleotides are TGCAGTGCTGAAACCCCTCGTATTGGTACAGATACGCAGTATTTT.

This chain links TRBV24-1 with TRBJ2-2; a weak D match, TRBD2 (6 bases). Germline loops: CDR1 KGHDR, CDR2 SFDVKD. Trimming shortened V by 8 bases and J by 6 bases, and 6 bases separated the two germline ends. CDR3 size: 11 residues. Written as DNA, the CDR3 is TGTGCCACCACGGGGGCCGGGGAGCTGTTTTTT. It yields the protein CATTGAGELFF.

This clonotype has ten or more counts. The chain has TRBV5-1 and TRBJ2-7; TRBD1 might be the D (5 bases). V was clipped by 0 bases and J by 5 bases, with 9 bases between them. The CDR3 contains 13 residues. Germline V CDR1 and CDR2: SGHRS, YFSETQ. This CDR3 is CASSLGQGNEQYF. CDR3 sequence (DNA): TGCGCCAGCAGCTTGGGGCAGGGCAACGAGCAGTACTTC.

This chain's CDR3 is CASSQEGTHLYNEQFF. The CDR3 DNA sequence: TGCGCCAGCAGCCAAGAGGGGACCCACCTTTACAATGAGCAGTTCTTC. This sequence joins TRBV4-3 and TRBJ2-1; D may match TRBD1 or TRBD2 (5 bases each). The ends were cut back, 0 bases at V and 4 bases at J, with 13 bases in the middle. Per the germline V gene, CDR1 is LGHNA and CDR2 is YSLEER. The CDR3 extends over 16 amino acids.

The chain joins TRBV29-1 to TRBJ1-5; D not certain. V was cut by 1 base and J by 2 bases, with 15 bases left in between. The germline CDR1 and CDR2 sequences are SQVTM and ANQGSEA. The CDR3 length is 16 residues. The CDR3 DNA sequence: TGCAGCGTTGAAGGGCAGCTTGGAGAGCGCAATCAGCCCCAGCATTTT. This sequence encodes CSVEGQLGERNQPQHF.

The chain joins TRBV9 to TRBJ2-2; 12 bases are a match to TRBD2. With 3 bases clipped from V and 5 bases from J, the junction kept 2 bases outside the gene matches. Germline V CDR1 and CDR2: SGDLS, YYNGEE. CDR3 length equals 15 residues. CDR3 DNA: TGTGCCAGCAGCGCTAGCGGGGGGGCAACCGGGGAGCTGTTTTTT. Protein: CASSASGGATGELFF.

This rearrangement joins TRBV5-1 to TRBJ2-7, with D possibly TRBD1 on 5 matching bases. V lost 1 base, J lost 4 bases, and 18 bases lay in between. Germline V CDR1 and CDR2: SGHRS, YFSETQ. The CDR3 consists of 16 residues. The CDR3, as DNA: TGCGCCAGCAGCTTGATCAAGGGCGGACAAGCTTACGAGCAGTACTTC. Residues: CASSLIKGGQAYEQYF.

The genes are TRBV20-1 and TRBJ2-1; TRBD2 agrees at 8 bases. The V and J ends lost 2 bases and 9 bases, in that order; junction bases with no gene match: 12. The germline V gene encodes CDR1 DFQATT and CDR2 SNEGSKA (reference sequence). This CDR3 is 15 amino acids long. The CDR3 bases are TGCAGTGCTAGATCGCCGGGACTAGGCATCAGTGAGCAGTTCTTC. It translates to CSARSPGLGISEQFF.

This clonotype was observed a handful of times. The gene calls are TRBV4-3 and TRBJ2-7, with 10 bases matching TRBD2. Unmatched junction bases numbered 16, after V lost 11 bases and J lost 3 bases. CDR1 is LGHNA, CDR2 YSLEER, per germline. The CDR3 has 16 residues. The CDR3 here is CAQGLAGARTYYEQYF. For the CDR3, the DNA is TGCGCCCAAGGGCTAGCGGGGGCCCGAACCTACTACGAGCAGTACTTC.

This clonotype was picked up many times. The chain employs TRBV20-1 and TRBJ2-1; TRBD2 aligns across 10 bases. CDR1 is DFQATT, CDR2 SNEGSKA, per germline (reference sequence). Trimming removed 6 bases from V and 8 bases from J; junction bases left unmatched: 10. CDR3 length: 14 amino acids. The CDR3 DNA is TGCAGTGCCCTGGGGGCTAGCGGGAGCTATGAGCAGTTCTTC. It is translated as CSALGASGSYEQFF.

This clonotype was counted between two and nine times. The rearrangement links TRBV2 to TRBJ2-2, with 10 positions matching TRBD2. This CDR3 is 18 amino acids long. The V gene's germline CDR1 is SNHLY and CDR2 FYNNEI. V lost 2 bases and J lost 4; bases outside the gene matches: 10. The CDR3 DNA reads as TGTGCCAGCAGTGAATGGGGTAGCGGGAGGTTAGGCACCGGGGAGCTGTTTTTT. As protein: CASSEWGSGRLGTGELFF.

The chain couples TRBV7-6 to TRBJ2-2; D uncertain. Germline assignment: CDR1 SGHVS and CDR2 FNYEAQ. Trimming took off 0 bases at V and 2 bases at J, with 10 bases between the two ends. This CDR3 region has 16 residues. CDR3 nucleotides: TGTGCCAGCAGCTTAGCGTACACGGAAAACACCGGGGAGCTGTTTTTT. Its protein is CASSLAYTENTGELFF.

In nucleotides, the CDR3 is TGTGCCAGCAGTTGGGCCTTTACTAGCACAGATACGCAGTATTTT. It encodes CASSWAFTSTDTQYF. The genes are TRBV28 and TRBJ2-3; no reliable D call. The CDR3 totals 15 residues. The V and J ends lost 4 bases and 0 bases respectively, with 11 bases between them. Germline CDR1 and CDR2: MDHEN and SYDVKM.

This clonotype was seen only a few times. This chain links TRBV29-1 with TRBJ2-7; weak D call: TRBD1 (5 bases). With 8 bases removed from V and 4 bases from J, the gap between germline ends came to 15 bases. CDR1 and CDR2 (germline): SQVTM, ANQGSEA. The CDR3 spans 12 residues. This CDR3 is CSTGSTRYEQYF. The CDR3 coding sequence is TGCAGCACAGGATCCACAAGATACGAGCAGTACTTC.

The chain employs TRBV4-3 and TRBJ2-7; 7 nucleotides align to TRBD2. V trimming: 1 base; J trimming: 2 bases; junction bases outside the gene matches: 11. The CDR3 contains 17 residues. CDR1 LGHNA and CDR2 YSLEER come from the germline V gene. The DNA of the CDR3 is TGCGCCAGCAGCCAAGTTAGTTTTAGCGGGCGACCCTACGAGCAGTACTTC. Residues: CASSQVSFSGRPYEQYF.

This CDR3 reads CSARFRSDTQYF. The CDR3 DNA reads TGCAGTGCTAGGTTCAGGTCAGATACGCAGTATTTT. The chain links TRBV20-1 to TRBJ2-3, with D unclear. The CDR3 length is 12 residues. The V end lost 3 bases, the J end lost 4 bases, and 8 bases lay between the germline ends. CDR1 DFQATT and CDR2 SNEGSKA come from the germline V gene (reference sequence).

The chain has TRBV28 and TRBJ2-6; D is perhaps TRBD2 (6 bases). Germline V lookup: CDR1 MDHEN, CDR2 SYDVKM. V lost 10 bases to trimming and J lost 4 bases, with 17 bases between them. The CDR3 sequence is 15 residues long. DNA for the CDR3: TGTGCCATCCTGGGGGGAATGAGAGGGGCCAACGTCCTGACTTTC. Translated, it gives CAILGGMRGANVLTF.

The J gene is TRBJ2-5, the V gene TRBV5-1; the D gene is possibly TRBD2 (5 bases). The CDR3 loop spans 12 amino acids. V was cut by 3 bases and J by 9 bases, with 12 bases left in between. The germline CDR1 and CDR2 sequences are SGHRS and YFSETQ. CDR3 sequence (DNA): TGCGCCAGCAGCTCCTCGGAGGCGGCCCAGTACTTC. Translated: CASSSSEAAQYF.

CDR3 loop: CSVEEGTSGGLQETQYF. The CDR3, as DNA: TGCAGCGTTGAAGAAGGGACTAGCGGGGGACTTCAAGAGACCCAGTACTTC. The rearrangement links TRBV29-1 to TRBJ2-5, with 14 bases matching TRBD2. V was clipped by 0 bases and J by 2 bases; unmatched bases: 5. From germline, CDR1 is SQVTM and CDR2 ANQGSEA. CDR3 length: 17 residues.

This clonotype was seen a few times. This chain links TRBV11-2 with TRBJ2-3; TRBD2 matches at 11 bases. J was trimmed by 2 bases and V by 5 bases; bases with no gene match: 3. The CDR3 sequence is 15 residues long. Germline loops: CDR1 SGHAT, CDR2 FQNNGV. The CDR3 loop reads CASSKLAGDTDTQYF. CDR3 nucleotides: TGTGCCAGCAGCAAACTAGCGGGGGACACAGATACGCAGTATTTT. The full variable domain, in which reference TRBV11-2 and TRBJ2-3 provide the parts outside the CDR3, is EAGVAQSPRYKIIEKRQSVAFWCNPISGHATLYWYQQILGQGPKLLIQFQNNGVVDDSQLPKDRFSAERLKGVDSTLKIQPAKLEDSAVYLCASSKLAGDTDTQYFGPGTRLTVL.

V gene TRBV7-9 combines with J gene TRBJ2-7; D unresolved. Germline CDR1 reads SEHNR; CDR2 reads FQNEAQ (reference sequence). Trimming removed 5 bases at V and 2 bases at J, with 10 bases between. The CDR3 runs to 13 residues. DNA of the CDR3: TGTGCCAGCAGCGGAACATCCGCCTACGAGCAGTACTTC. It codes for CASSGTSAYEQYF.

The rearrangement uses TRBV5-1 and TRBJ1-1; possibly TRBD1 for D (5 bases). CDR1 and CDR2 from the germline V gene are SGHRS and YFSETQ. The CDR3 is 14 amino acids. The V end was cut by 4 bases, the J end by 7 bases, with 17 bases between. The CDR3: CASSLMGDRGEAFF. In DNA form, the CDR3 reads TGCGCCAGCAGCCTGATGGGGGACCGGGGTGAAGCTTTCTTT.

This clonotype was found a few times. This chain uses TRBV4-1 with TRBJ2-5, with D possibly being TRBD1 (5 bases). Germline V gene sequence: CDR1 MGHRA, CDR2 YSYEKL. CDR3 length: 15 residues. The V end lost 0 bases, the J end lost 0 bases, and 8 bases lay between the germline ends. The CDR3 DNA is TGCGCCAGCAGCCAAGATTGGGGCTACCAAGAGACCCAGTACTTC. Its protein product is CASSQDWGYQETQYF.

This rearrangement joins TRBV6-6 to TRBJ2-7; D gene uncertain. V shed 0 bases and J shed 4 bases, with 7 bases lying between them. This CDR3 comprises 13 residues. Looked up from germline, CDR1 is MNHNY and CDR2 is SVGAGI (reference sequence). As DNA, the CDR3 is TGTGCCAGCAGTTACTCACCGGCTTACGAGCAGTACTTC. This translates into CASSYSPAYEQYF.

The rearrangement joins TRBV20-1 to TRBJ2-1; D is undetermined. The germline gives CDR1 DFQATT, CDR2 SNEGSKA (reference sequence). Trimming cost V 6 bases and J 6 bases, with 15 bases left between them. CDR3 length equals 13 residues. CDR3 nucleotide sequence: TGCAGTGCGCCGGACCCATATATCAATGAGCAGTTCTTC. Translated, it gives CSAPDPYINEQFF.

The genes are TRBV10-3 and TRBJ1-2; D is perhaps TRBD1 (5 bases). Trimming removed 4 bases from V and 4 bases from J, with 10 bases in between. Germline CDR1 reads ENHRY; CDR2 reads SYGVKD. CDR3 length: 13 amino acids. Here the CDR3 DNA reads TGTGCCATCAGTGGCGGGGCTTTCTATGGCTACACCTTC. It codes for CAISGGAFYGYTF.

The gene calls are TRBV7-2 and TRBJ1-2, with D hard to call. From germline, CDR1 is SGHTA and CDR2 FQGNSA. This CDR3 comprises 12 residues. The V and J ends lost 7 bases and 7 bases respectively, with 13 bases between them. The CDR3 loop is CASIILPGGYTF. As DNA, the CDR3 is TGTGCCAGCATCATCCTACCGGGTGGCTACACCTTC. Drawing the rest from reference TRBV7-2 and TRBJ1-2, the complete variable domain is GAGVSQSPSNKVTEKGKDVELRCDPISGHTALYWYRQSLGQGLEFLIYFQGNSAPDKSGLPSDRFSAERTGGSVSTLTIQRTQQEDSAVYLCASIILPGGYTFGSGTRLTVV.